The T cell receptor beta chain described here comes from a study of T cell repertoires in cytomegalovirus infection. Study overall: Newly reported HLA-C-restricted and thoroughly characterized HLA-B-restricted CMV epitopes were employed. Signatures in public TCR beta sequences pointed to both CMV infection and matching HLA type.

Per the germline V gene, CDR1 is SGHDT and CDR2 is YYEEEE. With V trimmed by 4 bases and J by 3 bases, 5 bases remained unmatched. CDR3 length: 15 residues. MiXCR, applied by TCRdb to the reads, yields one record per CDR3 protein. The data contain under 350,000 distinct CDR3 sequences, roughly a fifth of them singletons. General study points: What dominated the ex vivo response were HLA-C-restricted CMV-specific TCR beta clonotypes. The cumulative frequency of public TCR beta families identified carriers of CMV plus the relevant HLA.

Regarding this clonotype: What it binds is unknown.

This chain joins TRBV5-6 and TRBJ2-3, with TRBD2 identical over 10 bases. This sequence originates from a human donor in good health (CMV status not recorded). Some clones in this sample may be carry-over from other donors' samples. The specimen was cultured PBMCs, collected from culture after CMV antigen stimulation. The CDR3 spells CASSVTSGPTDTQYF. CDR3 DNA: TGTGCCAGCAGCGTGACTAGCGGGCCAACAGATACGCAGTATTTT.